The 6 T cell receptor beta chains in this list originate from one sample, sequenced in a study of cytomegalovirus exposure and HLA in healthy donors. PCR employed 60 Vbeta and 13 Jbeta primers. Method: immunoSEQ multiplex PCR; TCRdb's copy keeps in-frame clones and lacks some. Of 180,000 or so clones listed, 60% to 80% are singletons. The sample consisted of PBMCs. The source is a woman between 40 and 50 years old in good health and CMV-seropositive.

This chain links TRBV29-1 with TRBJ1-2, with D perhaps TRBD1 (5 bases). This CDR3 spans 12 amino acids. Germline V lookup: CDR1 SQVTM, CDR2 ANQGSEA. The V end lost 7 bases, the J end lost 0 bases, and 9 bases lay between the germline ends. DNA for the CDR3: TGCAGCGCCGAGACAGCTAACTATGGCTACACCTTC. It encodes CSAETANYGYTF.

The rearrangement joins TRBV29-1 to TRBJ1-4, with 8 bases aligning to TRBD1. Germline CDR1 SQVTM, CDR2 ANQGSEA. Unmatched junction bases numbered 11, after V lost 7 bases and J lost 10 bases. The CDR3 consists of 13 residues. CDR3 DNA sequence: TGCAGCGGTCAGTTGGACAGGGACAGAAAACTGTTTTTT. It translates to CSGQLDRDRKLFF.

This chain uses TRBV29-1 with TRBJ2-3, with 8 nucleotides matching TRBD1. Per the germline V gene, CDR1 is SQVTM and CDR2 is ANQGSEA. J lost 2 bases, V lost 5 bases, and 6 bases had no gene match. The CDR3 extends over 14 amino acids. The DNA of the CDR3 is TGCAGCGTTCTTTCAGGGGGCTCCACAGATACGCAGTATTTT. Its protein is CSVLSGGSTDTQYF.

In DNA form, the CDR3 reads TGTGCCAGCAGTTTCGGACTAGCGGGAGGGACAGATACGCAGTATTTT. Its translation is CASSFGLAGGTDTQYF. J is TRBJ2-3 and V is TRBV7-3, with TRBD2 identical over 15 bases. CDR1 SGHTA and CDR2 FQGTGA come from the germline V gene. This CDR3 spans 16 amino acids. Losses at the gene ends were 6 bases for V and 3 bases for J; bases not matched to a gene: 4.

The chain links TRBV14 to TRBJ2-2; no firm D call. Germline CDR1 and CDR2: SGHDN and FVKESK. The CDR3 sequence is 14 residues long. Trimming removed 1 base at V and 7 bases at J, with 10 bases between. The CDR3 sequence: CASSQVSGHGELFF. The DNA of the CDR3 is TGTGCCAGCAGCCAAGTTTCGGGTCACGGGGAGCTGTTTTTT.

This chain joins TRBV29-1 and TRBJ2-2, with TRBD2 identical over 8 bases. The V and J ends lost 4 bases and 3 bases, in that order; junction bases with no gene match: 7. CDR1 is SQVTM and CDR2 is ANQGSEA in the germline V gene. This CDR3 has 15 amino acids. The CDR3 nucleotides are TGCAGCGTTGGCCACGCGGGAGGCCACACCGGGGAGCTGTTTTTT. Its protein is CSVGHAGGHTGELFF.